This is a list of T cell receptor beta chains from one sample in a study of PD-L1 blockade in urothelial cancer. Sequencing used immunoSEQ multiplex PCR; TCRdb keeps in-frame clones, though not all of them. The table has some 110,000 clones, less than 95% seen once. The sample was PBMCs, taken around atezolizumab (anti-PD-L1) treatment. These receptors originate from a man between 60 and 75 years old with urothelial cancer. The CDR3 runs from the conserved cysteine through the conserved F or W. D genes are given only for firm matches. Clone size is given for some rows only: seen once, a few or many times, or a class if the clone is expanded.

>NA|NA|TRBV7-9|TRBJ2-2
TGTGCCAGCAGCTTACTCAACTCCCCCACCGGGGAGCTGTTTTTT
CASSLLNSPTGELFF
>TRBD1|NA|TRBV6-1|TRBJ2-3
TGTGCCGCAGGAACAGGGGAAGATACGCAGTATTTT
CAAGTGEDTQYF
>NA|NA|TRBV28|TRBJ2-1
TGTGCCAGCAGCTCGGGAACCCTCAATGAGCAGTTCTTC
CASSSGTLNEQFF
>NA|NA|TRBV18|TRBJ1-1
TGTGCCAGCTCACCCTATGTGGGACAACGGGGCTCTAACACTGAAGCTTTCTTT
CASSPYVGQRGSNTEAFF
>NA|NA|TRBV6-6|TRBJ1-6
TGTGCCAGCGGGCAGGGAGGGAATTCACCCCTCCACTTT
CASGQGGNSPLHF
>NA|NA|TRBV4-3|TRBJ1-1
TGCGCCAGCAGCCGGGCAGGGCGGAACACTGAAGCTTTCTTT
CASSRAGRNTEAFF
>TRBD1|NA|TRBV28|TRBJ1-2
TGTGCCAGCAGTTTGGGGACAGAGTTCCACTATGGCTACACCTTC
CASSLGTEFHYGYTF
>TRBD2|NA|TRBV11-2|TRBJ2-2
TGTGCCAGCAGTCCCAGCGTGTGGCGGGGGGCCCAGACGGGGGAGCTGTTTTTT
CASSPSVWRGAQTGELFF
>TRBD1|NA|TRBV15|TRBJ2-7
TGTGCCACCAGCAACCTAGGACAGGCGAGCTCCTACGAGCAGTACTTC
CATSNLGQASSYEQYF
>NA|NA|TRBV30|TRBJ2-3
TGTGCCTGGAGTTTTTCTCGGGGTCGCACAGATACGCAGTATTTT
CAWSFSRGRTDTQYF
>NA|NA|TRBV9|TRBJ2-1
TGTGCCAGCAGCTTGAGCGGATCCTACAATGAGCAGTTCTTC
CASSLSGSYNEQFF
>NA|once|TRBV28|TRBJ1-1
TGTGCCAGCAGGGCCTTCAGGGGAGGGGCAGACGGGGCTGAAGCTTTCTTT
CASRAFRGGADGAEAFF
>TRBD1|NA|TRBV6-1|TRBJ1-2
TGTGCCAGCAGGGCAGGGGGCAATATGAACTATGGCTACACCTTC
CASRAGGNMNYGYTF
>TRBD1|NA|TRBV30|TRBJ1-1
TGTGCCTGGAGTCGGTGGGACAGCTCATTTGAAGCTTTCTTT
CAWSRWDSSFEAFF
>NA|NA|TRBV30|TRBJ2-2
TGTGCCTGGAGTGACCGCCAGACCGGGGAGCTGTTTTTT
CAWSDRQTGELFF
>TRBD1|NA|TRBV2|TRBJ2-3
TGTGCCAGCAGCAGACAGGGGGGGACAGATACGCAGTATTTT
CASSRQGGTDTQYF
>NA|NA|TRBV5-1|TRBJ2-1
TGCGCCAGTAGCCTCCTGAGCGGTAGTTACAATGAGCAGTTCTTC
CASSLLSGSYNEQFF
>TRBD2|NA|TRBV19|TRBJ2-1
TGTGCCACAGCCCCGGGACTAACTTCCTACAATGAGCAGTTCTTC
CATAPGLTSYNEQFF
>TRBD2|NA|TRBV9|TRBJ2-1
TGTGCCAGCAGCGTAGAAGGACTAGCGGGAGGGCCGGGTAATGAGCAGTTCTTC
CASSVEGLAGGPGNEQFF
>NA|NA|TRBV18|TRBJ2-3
TGTGCCAGCTCACCCCCTAGCGCGAGCACAGATACGCAGTATTTT
CASSPPSASTDTQYF
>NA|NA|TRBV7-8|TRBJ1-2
TGTGCCAGCAGCTTACCCCAGGGGTTAGGTGGCTACACCTTC
CASSLPQGLGGYTF
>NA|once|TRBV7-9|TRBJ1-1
TGTGCCAGCAGCTTTATTCCAGGGGTAAACACTGAAGCTTTCTTT
CASSFIPGVNTEAFF
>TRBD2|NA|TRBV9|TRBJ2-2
TGTGCCAGCAGCGTAGGGGGGGGGAACACCGGGGAGCTGTTTTTT
CASSVGGGNTGELFF
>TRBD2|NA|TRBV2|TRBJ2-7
TGTGCCAGCAGTGAAATTAGCGGGAGCGACGAGCAGTACTTC
CASSEISGSDEQYF
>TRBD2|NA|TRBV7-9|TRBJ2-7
TGTGCCAGCAGCTTCCTTGCGGGAGGCCGGGAATCCTACGAGCAGTACTTC
CASSFLAGGRESYEQYF
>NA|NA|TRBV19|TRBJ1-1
TGTGCCAGTAGTACCCAGGCTAAAGAATATACTGAAGCTTTCTTT
CASSTQAKEYTEAFF
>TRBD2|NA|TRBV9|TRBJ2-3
TGTGCCAGCAGCGTAGGCGGGGGGGCATTAGATACGCAGTATTTT
CASSVGGGALDTQYF
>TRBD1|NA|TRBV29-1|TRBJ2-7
TGCAGCGTTGGACAGGGATCCTACGAGCAGTACTTC
CSVGQGSYEQYF